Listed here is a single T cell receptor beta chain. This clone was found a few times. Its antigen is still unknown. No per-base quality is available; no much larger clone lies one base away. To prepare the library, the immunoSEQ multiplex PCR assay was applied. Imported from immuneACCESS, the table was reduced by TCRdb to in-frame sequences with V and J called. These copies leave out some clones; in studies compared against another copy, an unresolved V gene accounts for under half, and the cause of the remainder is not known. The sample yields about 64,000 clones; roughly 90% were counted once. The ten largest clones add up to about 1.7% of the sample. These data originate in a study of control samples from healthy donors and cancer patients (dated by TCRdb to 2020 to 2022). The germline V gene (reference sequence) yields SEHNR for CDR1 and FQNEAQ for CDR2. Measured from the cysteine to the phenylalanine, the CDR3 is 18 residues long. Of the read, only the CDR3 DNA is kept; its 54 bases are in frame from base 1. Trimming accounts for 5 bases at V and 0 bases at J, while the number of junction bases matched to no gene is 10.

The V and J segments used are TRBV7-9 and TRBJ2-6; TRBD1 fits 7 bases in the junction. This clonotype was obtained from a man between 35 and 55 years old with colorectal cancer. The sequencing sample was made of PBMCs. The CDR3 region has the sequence CASSPPGTVSSGANVLTF. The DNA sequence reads TGTGCCAGCAGCCCCCCCGGGACAGTCAGCTCTGGGGCCAACGTCCTGACTTTC.